This is a list of T cell receptor beta chains from one sample in a study of T-cell reconstitution after alpha-beta-depleted transplantation in children. TCRdb recomputed calls from the PCR reads with MiXCR, one row per CDR3 protein. Found here are about 420,000 distinct CDR3 sequences, approximately 11% of them singletons; the top ten hold 4.5% to 6.5%. This specimen consisted of PBMCs from the stem cell graft donor, obtained from the stem cell graft. These receptors originate from a human donor who donated a stem cell graft to a child with acute myeloid leukemia. Each CDR3 is given with its conserved first and last residue. D genes are given only for firm matches. Part of the rows lack a size; the others show once, few, many or a class for expanded clones.

cdr3_aa cdr3_nt v_call d_call j_call clone_size
CASSLGTSGVETQYF TGTGCCAGCAGCCTCGGGACTAGCGGGGTTGAGACCCAGTACTTC TRBV7-2 TRBD2 TRBJ2-5 many
CASSFNPGVGELFF TGCGCCAGCAGCTTCAATCCGGGTGTCGGGGAGCTGTTTTTT TRBV5-1 . TRBJ2-2 .
CASNRQGTDEKLFF TGTGCCAGCAACCGACAGGGGACAGATGAAAAACTGTTTTTT TRBV12-3/TRBV12-4 TRBD1 TRBJ1-4 .
CASRRASGTYEQYF TGTGCCAGCCGGAGGGCTAGCGGAACCTACGAGCAGTACTTC TRBV19 TRBD2 TRBJ2-7 .
CSVYTGVNGQGYTF TGCAGCGTCTACACAGGGGTAAACGGGCAAGGCTACACCTTC TRBV29-1 TRBD1 TRBJ1-2 few
CASGAEPKETQYF TGTGCCTCAGGCGCCGAACCCAAAGAGACCCAGTACTTC TRBV7-2 . TRBJ2-5 many
CASSEPSENYNEQFF TGTGCCAGCAGTGAACCGTCAGAGAACTACAATGAGCAGTTCTTC TRBV6-1 . TRBJ2-1 .
CASSVRQGYNEQFF TGTGCCAGCAGCGTTCGACAGGGGTACAATGAGCAGTTCTTC TRBV9 TRBD1 TRBJ2-1 many
CASSLLEAGDNEQFF TGCGCCAGCAGCCTCCTTGAGGCCGGGGACAATGAGCAGTTCTTC TRBV4-3 . TRBJ2-1 many
CASSQPTGGVNKNIQYF TGCGCCAGCAGCCAACCTACAGGGGGGGTAAACAAAAACATTCAGTACTTC TRBV4-1 . TRBJ2-4 few
CSVGQGQVYNEQFF TGCAGCGTAGGACAGGGTCAGGTGTACAATGAGCAGTTCTTC TRBV29-1 TRBD1 TRBJ2-1 few
CASGSRGQGDGSPLHF TGTGCCAGCGGGTCGAGGGGGCAGGGGGATGGTTCACCCCTCCACTTT TRBV2 TRBD1 TRBJ1-6 .